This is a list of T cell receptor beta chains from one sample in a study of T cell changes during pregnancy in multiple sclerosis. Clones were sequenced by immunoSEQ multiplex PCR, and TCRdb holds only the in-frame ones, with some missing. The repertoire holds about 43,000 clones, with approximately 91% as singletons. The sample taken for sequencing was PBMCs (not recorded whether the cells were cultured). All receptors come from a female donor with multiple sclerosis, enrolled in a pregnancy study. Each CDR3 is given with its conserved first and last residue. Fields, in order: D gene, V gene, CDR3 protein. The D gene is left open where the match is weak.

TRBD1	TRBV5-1	CASSLALTGAGYEQFF
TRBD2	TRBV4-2	CASSQDSGSPYNEQFF
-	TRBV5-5	CASSLLPGHSYEQYF
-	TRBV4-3	CASSQAKWGLKAFF
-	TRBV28	CASSLGGNYGYTF
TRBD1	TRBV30	CAWSKGTVNTEAFF
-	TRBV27	CASRLSSYNEQFF
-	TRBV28	CASSPGDEPNYGYTF
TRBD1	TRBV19	CASSIRDRGPYGYTF
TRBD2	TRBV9	CASSVGSGSSHEQYF
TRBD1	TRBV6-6	CASSYMDRGSGELFF
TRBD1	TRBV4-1	CASSQDQGTGYFNEQFF
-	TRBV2	CASSEDRTTYGYTF
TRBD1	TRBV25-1	CASSESGTGGVTEAFF
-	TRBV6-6	CASSYPEGPGEQYF
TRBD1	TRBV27	CASSLSGQDNQPQHF
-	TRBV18	CASSPLGQSTDTQYF
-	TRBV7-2	CASSPQTVSTDTQYF
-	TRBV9	CASSLGARSTEAFF
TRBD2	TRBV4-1	CASSQEMGLAGDLEQYF
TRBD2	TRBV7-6	CASRAQRGFQETQYF
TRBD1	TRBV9	CASSITGTGGFNEQFF
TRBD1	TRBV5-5	CASSLRQGGSNEKLFF
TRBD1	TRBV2	CASRGTEISPQHF
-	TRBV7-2	CASSSLRSETQYF
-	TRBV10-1	CASRAGDTQYF
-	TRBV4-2	CASSQAEEGGTGANVLTF
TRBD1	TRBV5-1	CASSLATGVHEQYF
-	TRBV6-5	CASSYTRVGRNYGYTF
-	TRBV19	CASRDRAGNTEAFF
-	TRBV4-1	CASSQEWRAPNYGYTF
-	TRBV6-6	CASSYSSGSSYEQYF
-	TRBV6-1	CASSDRGLNEKLFF
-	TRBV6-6	CASSYLHGVFGNEQYF
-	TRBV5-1	CASSDPGMTYEQYF
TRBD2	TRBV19	CASSPARGLAGEQYF
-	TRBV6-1	CAIENRNNYGYTF
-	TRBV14	CASRPLTDNYGYTF
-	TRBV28	CASSIPTGEQYF
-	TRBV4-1	CASSQGGNTEAFF
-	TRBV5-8	CASGSRDPNWGIYGYTF
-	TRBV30	CASADTPNYGYTF
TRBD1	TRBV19	CASSIETGGGEQFF
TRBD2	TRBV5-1	CASRSGSDYNEQFF